The clone carrying this T cell receptor (beta chain) was recorded a few times. The antigen remains undetermined. Template switching, a step in the protocol, added a universal primer site, and cDNA carried unique molecular identifiers. TCRdb re-derived calls from the 5' RACE reads in MiXCR, one entry per CDR3 protein. The profile shows 1.5 million to 2 million distinct CDR3 sequences, about 31% of them singletons. This entry belongs to a study of identical twins. Overall study results and limits: A lower insertion count was a feature of abundant cord blood beta clonotypes, with no such feature in memory repertoires. Invariant T cells like MAIT and iNKT could partly confound the zero-insertion analyses.

Healthy Caucasians supplied all donations. Sequenced sample: cord blood. This TCR was sampled from a newborn girl in good health.

CDR3 sequence: CASTPTHASGGPYNEQFF. For the CDR3, the DNA is TGTGCCAGCACTCCTACTCACGCTAGCGGGGGGCCTTACAATGAGCAGTTCTTC. The rearrangement uses TRBV6-1 and TRBJ2-1; 11 positions match TRBD2. J gave up 4 bases and V 7 bases, and 15 bases lay outside the gene matches. The germline V gene encodes CDR1 MNHNS and CDR2 SASEGT. This CDR3 is 18 amino acids long.